This passage covers 20 T cell receptor beta chains from one sample sequenced in a study of shared clonotypes between healthy human individuals. The table came from immunoSEQ multiplex PCR; TCRdb's copy has only in-frame clones and leaves some out. The table lists around 720,000 clones, roughly 72% of them singletons. The source material was memory CD4+ T cells sorted from blood. Subset reported: CD45RA-negative fraction. The receptors stem from a woman aged 30 to 39 in good health.

This chain connects TRBV5-4 to TRBJ2-4, with D unclear. CDR1 and CDR2 from the germline V gene are SGHNT and YYREEE (reference sequence). CDR3 length equals 14 residues. V was cut by 4 bases and J by 0 bases, with 8 bases left in between. Here the CDR3 DNA reads TGTGCCAGCAGCCCGACGCTAGCCAAAAACATTCAGTACTTC. This gives the protein CASSPTLAKNIQYF.

The CDR3 sequence: CASSLTRAPREQYF. The CDR3, as DNA: TGTGCCAGCAGCTTAACCCGGGCGCCGCGCGAGCAGTACTTC. The rearrangement uses TRBV7-9 and TRBJ2-7; D unclear. Germline V gene sequence: CDR1 SEHNR, CDR2 FQNEAQ (reference sequence). V was pared by 2 bases and J by 6 bases, with 14 bases between. The CDR3 contains 14 residues.

This clone was seen more than once but under ten times. The rearrangement links TRBV28 to TRBJ1-4; TRBD1 is a possible D gene (5 bases). V lost 6 bases and J lost 4, with 12 bases in between. The CDR3 is made up of 14 amino acids. Germline-derived CDR1 and CDR2 are MDHEN and SYDVKM. CDR3 nucleotides: TGTGCCAGCAGCCCCGACAGTTATAATGAAAAACTGTTTTTT. This codes for CASSPDSYNEKLFF.

This sequence joins TRBV6-5 and TRBJ2-7; 8 bases match TRBD1. Germline V gene lookup returns CDR1 MNHEY and CDR2 SVGAGI. V shed 8 bases, J shed 7 bases, and the junction held 4 bases outside the gene matches. This CDR3 contains 11 residues. This chain's CDR3 is CASQGAREQYF. CDR3 DNA sequence: TGTGCCAGCCAGGGGGCGCGGGAGCAGTACTTC.

This clone was counted many times. V is TRBV5-4 and J is TRBJ2-2, with 7 positions matching TRBD2. Unmatched junction bases numbered 7, after V lost 5 bases and J lost 0 bases. Per germline, CDR1 SGHNT and CDR2 YYREEE (reference sequence). The CDR3 sequence is 16 residues long. The CDR3 sequence: CASRYAGLTNTGELFF. In nucleotides, the CDR3 is TGTGCCAGCAGGTACGCGGGACTAACGAACACCGGGGAGCTGTTTTTT.

V is TRBV18 and J is TRBJ2-1; 11 bases agree with TRBD2. With V trimmed by 2 bases and J by 5 bases, 2 bases remained unmatched. The CDR3 is made up of 15 amino acids. The germline gives CDR1 KGHSH, CDR2 LQKENI. The CDR3 sequence: CASSPNSGRDNEQFF. The CDR3 bases are TGTGCCAGCTCACCAAATAGCGGGAGGGACAATGAGCAGTTCTTC.

The chain's CDR3 is CASSLDWAGIEDTQYF. Here the CDR3 DNA reads TGTGCCAGCAGCTTAGATTGGGCAGGGATAGAAGATACGCAGTATTTT. V usage is TRBV11-2 and J usage is TRBJ2-3; tentative D call: TRBD1 (5 bases). In germline, CDR1 is SGHAT, CDR2 FQNNGV. The ends were cut back, 0 bases at V and 5 bases at J, with 15 bases in the middle. The CDR3 is 16 amino acids.

The chain couples TRBV27 to TRBJ1-2; 9 bases agree with TRBD1. Trimming cost V 5 bases and J 6 bases; bases outside gene matches: 4. Per germline, CDR1 MNHEY and CDR2 SMNVEV (reference sequence). This CDR3 comprises 13 residues. The DNA for the CDR3 is TGTGCCAGCAGTATTACAGGGGGCAATGGCTACACCTTC. Encoded protein: CASSITGGNGYTF.

A remark on this clone: The same CDR3 is also encoded by other DNA sequences in this sample. V is TRBV5-1 and J is TRBJ1-1, with TRBD1 as a possible D gene (6 bases). Germline CDR1 reads SGHRS; CDR2 reads YFSETQ. This CDR3 region has 14 residues. V shed 4 bases and J shed 3 bases, with 13 bases lying between them. CDR3 in DNA: TGCGCCAGCAGCGGCGGACAGCCTTACACTGAAGCTTTCTTT. Residues: CASSGGQPYTEAFF.

Only one count was recorded for this clone. The rearrangement joins TRBV11-3 to TRBJ2-7, with D unresolved. The V end lost 1 base, the J end lost 2 bases, and 6 bases lay between the germline ends. The CDR3 contains 13 residues. Germline V CDR1 and CDR2: SGHNT, YENEEA. The CDR3 loop is CASSLGIAYEQYF. The CDR3 DNA sequence: TGTGCCAGCAGCTTAGGGATAGCCTACGAGCAGTACTTC.

The V gene is TRBV6-1, the J gene TRBJ2-7, with 7 bases lining up with TRBD1. Trimming cost V 5 bases and J 3 bases; bases outside gene matches: 10. The germline V gene has CDR1 MNHNS and CDR2 SASEGT. The CDR3 is 15 amino acids. The CDR3 DNA reads as TGTGCCAGCAGTAGACGGCCGGGACAGTTCTACGAGCAGTACTTC. Amino acid sequence: CASSRRPGQFYEQYF.

This chain connects TRBV19 to TRBJ2-2, with D possibly being TRBD1 (8 bases). In germline, CDR1 is LNHDA, CDR2 SQIVND (reference sequence). Trimming left V 6 bases short and J 5 bases short, with 19 bases between. The CDR3 extends over 16 amino acids. CDR3 loop: CASSTGGGSTTGELFF. DNA of the CDR3: TGTGCCAGTAGCACAGGGGGGGGTTCGACAACCGGGGAGCTGTTTTTT.

The chain recombines TRBV11-2 with TRBJ2-3; no clear D gene. This CDR3 region has 15 residues. Between the trimmed V and J ends, which lost 1 base and 3 bases, there was a span of 11 bases. Germline CDR1 SGHAT, CDR2 FQNNGV. As DNA, the CDR3 is TGTGCCAGCAGCTTAGGACGAGTAGGGACAGATACGCAGTATTTT. Its translation: CASSLGRVGTDTQYF.

The genes are TRBV29-1 and TRBJ2-5, with a tentative D call TRBD2 (5 bases). Trimming shortened V by 6 bases and J by 3 bases, and 14 bases separated the two germline ends. The germline CDR1 and CDR2 sequences are SQVTM and ANQGSEA. The CDR3 covers 13 residues. In DNA, the CDR3 is TGCAGCGTGGAGGTCAATCGGGAAGAGACCCAGTACTTC. Translated: CSVEVNREETQYF.

This chain links TRBV19 with TRBJ2-1; D might be TRBD2 (6 bases). This CDR3 is built from 14 residues. V lost 5 bases to trimming and J lost 13 bases, with 21 bases between them. CDR1 and CDR2 (germline): LNHDA, SQIVND (reference sequence). This chain's CDR3 is CASSPASASSKQFF. The CDR3 DNA reads TGTGCCAGTAGTCCCGCTAGCGCCTCGTCAAAACAGTTCTTC.

The chain employs TRBV11-2 and TRBJ1-5, with a possible D match to TRBD1 (5 bases). Trimming cost V 5 bases and J 5 bases, with 10 bases left between them. Germline V gives CDR1 SGHAT, CDR2 FQNNGV. The CDR3 is 13 amino acids. The CDR3 DNA follows: TGTGCCAGCAGCCATGGAGGGGATCAGCCCCAGCATTTT. This encodes CASSHGGDQPQHF.

This sequence joins TRBV28 and TRBJ2-7; TRBD2 aligns across 8 bases. The germline gives CDR1 MDHEN, CDR2 SYDVKM. V shed 4 bases and J 7 bases; nucleotides not matched to a gene: 15. The CDR3 runs to 16 residues. Here the CDR3 DNA reads TGTGCCAGCAGTTCGGGAGCGGGGGTTGGGGGCGGGGAGCAGTACTTC. Residues: CASSSGAGVGGGEQYF.

The rearrangement links TRBV29-1 to TRBJ2-1, with D perhaps matching TRBD1 (6 bases). The CDR3 is 14 residues long. V lost 4 bases to trimming and J lost 2 bases, with 12 bases between them. CDR1 and CDR2 from the germline V gene are SQVTM and ANQGSEA. CDR3 protein: CSVVVGTTYNEQFF. As DNA, the CDR3 is TGCAGCGTTGTGGTGGGGACAACCTACAATGAGCAGTTCTTC.

This clone was observed a few times. The chain uses TRBV2 and TRBJ2-7; TRBD2 matches at 10 bases. Germline-derived CDR1 and CDR2 are SNHLY and FYNNEI. CDR3 length: 16 amino acids. The V gene end was trimmed by 3 bases and the J gene end by 7 bases; junction bases not matched to a gene: 12. The CDR3 loop reads CASSDFTSGDNDEQYF. The CDR3 nucleotides read TGTGCCAGCAGTGATTTCACTAGCGGGGACAATGATGAGCAGTACTTC. The full variable domain, rest sourced from reference TRBV2 and TRBJ2-7, is EPEVTQTPSHQVTQMGQEVILRCVPISNHLYFYWYRQILGQKVEFLVSFYNNEISEKSEIFDDQFSVERPDGSNFTLKIRSTKLEDSAMYFCASSDFTSGDNDEQYFGPGTRLTVT.

The chain combines TRBV19 with TRBJ2-7, with D maybe TRBD2 (6 bases). The CDR3 extends over 15 amino acids. CDR1 is LNHDA, CDR2 SQIVND, per germline (reference sequence). The V and J ends lost 1 base and 4 bases respectively, with 14 bases between them. CDR3 loop: CASSIASGVGYEQYF. DNA of the CDR3: TGTGCCAGTAGTATAGCATCGGGAGTTGGGTACGAGCAGTACTTC.